This record concerns one TCR beta chain sequence. The antigen is undetermined. The record originates from a study of CD8+ T cells in alopecia areata. Study-wide results and limits: Resident alphabeta T cells of normal skin are also sequenced in scalp samples. TCRs were shared less clearly across patients than in mice, possibly for HLA-related reasons. Higher clonality was seen in lesional scalp than in normal scalp, especially in alopecia totalis/universalis.

PBMCs were stained for CD3, CD4 and CD8, and CD4+ and CD8+ T cells were sorted. The CDR3 covers 15 residues. The V gene lost 0 bases and the J gene lost 1 base, with 10 bases spanning the gap. The germline gives CDR1 MNHNY, CDR2 SVGAGI (reference sequence). Extraction and reverse transcription of RNA yielded cDNA as the sequencing template. Profiled with immunoSEQ multiplex PCR; TCRdb holds only in-frame clones, not every one. This sample has 120,000 to 150,000 clones, with about three fifths found just once. Source material: CD8+ T cells sorted from blood. This chain uses TRBV6-6 with TRBJ2-7; D not certain. This TCR came from a human donor in good health. The CDR3 is CASSYSVQLSYEQYF. As DNA, the CDR3 is TGTGCCAGCAGTTACTCGGTCCAGCTTTCCTACGAGCAGTACTTC.